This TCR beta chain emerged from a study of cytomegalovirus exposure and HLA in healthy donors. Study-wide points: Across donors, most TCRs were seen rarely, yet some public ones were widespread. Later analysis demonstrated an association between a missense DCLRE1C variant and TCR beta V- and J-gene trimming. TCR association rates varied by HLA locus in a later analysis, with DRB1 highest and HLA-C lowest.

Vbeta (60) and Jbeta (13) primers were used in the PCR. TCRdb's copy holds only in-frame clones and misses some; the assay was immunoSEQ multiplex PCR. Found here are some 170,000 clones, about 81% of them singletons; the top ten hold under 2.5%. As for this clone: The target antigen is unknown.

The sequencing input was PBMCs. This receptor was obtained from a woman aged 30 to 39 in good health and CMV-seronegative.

CDR3 DNA sequence: TGCGCCAGCAGCTTGGACAGGGTCGGTACTGGGGCCAACGTCCTGACTTTC. Translating gives CASSLDRVGTGANVLTF. The chain employs TRBV5-1 and TRBJ2-6, with a possible D match to TRBD1 (6 bases). The V end lost 0 bases, the J end lost 2 bases, and 12 bases lay between the germline ends. CDR3 length: 17 residues. Germline V gives CDR1 SGHRS, CDR2 YFSETQ.